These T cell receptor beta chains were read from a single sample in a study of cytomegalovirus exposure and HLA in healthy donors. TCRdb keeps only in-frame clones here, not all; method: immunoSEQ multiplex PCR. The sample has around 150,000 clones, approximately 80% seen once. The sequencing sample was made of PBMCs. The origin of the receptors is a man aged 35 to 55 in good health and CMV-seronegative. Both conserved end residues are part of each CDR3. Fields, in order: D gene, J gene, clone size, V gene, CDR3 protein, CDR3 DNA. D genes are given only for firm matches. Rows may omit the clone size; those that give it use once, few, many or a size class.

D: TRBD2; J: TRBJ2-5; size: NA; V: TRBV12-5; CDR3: CASGRGLGRFGETQYF; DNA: TGTGCTAGTGGCCGCGGCCTCGGGAGGTTTGGGGAGACCCAGTACTTC
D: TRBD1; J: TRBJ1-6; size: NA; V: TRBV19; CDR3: CASSMRGQGENSPLHF; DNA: TGTGCCAGTAGTATGAGGGGACAGGGTGAAAATTCACCCCTCCACTTT
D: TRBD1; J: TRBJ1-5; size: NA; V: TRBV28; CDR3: CASSLWQGAGNQPQHF; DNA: TGTGCCAGCAGTTTATGGCAGGGGGCAGGGAATCAGCCCCAGCATTTT
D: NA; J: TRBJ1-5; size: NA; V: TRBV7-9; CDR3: CASSLGGGRGNQPQHF; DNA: TGTGCCAGCAGCTTAGGTGGGGGCAGGGGCAATCAGCCCCAGCATTTT
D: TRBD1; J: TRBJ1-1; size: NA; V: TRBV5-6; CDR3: CASSTLGTGEDEAFF; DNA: TGTGCCAGCAGCACCCTCGGGACAGGGGAGGATGAAGCTTTCTTT
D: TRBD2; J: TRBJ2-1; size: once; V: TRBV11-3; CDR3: CASSQGLAGVRFF; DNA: TGTGCCAGCAGCCAGGGACTAGCGGGAGTGCGGTTCTTC
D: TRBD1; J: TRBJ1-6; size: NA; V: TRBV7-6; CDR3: CASSLGTGYSPLHF; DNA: TGTGCCAGCAGCTTGGGGACAGGATACTCACCCCTCCACTTT
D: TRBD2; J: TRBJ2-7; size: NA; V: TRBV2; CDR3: CASSLAGAPYEQYF; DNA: TGTGCCAGCAGTCTAGCGGGGGCCCCCTACGAGCAGTACTTC
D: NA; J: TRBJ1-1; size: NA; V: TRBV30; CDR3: CAWSPSGAGAFF; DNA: TGTGCCTGGAGTCCTAGTGGGGCGGGGGCTTTCTTT
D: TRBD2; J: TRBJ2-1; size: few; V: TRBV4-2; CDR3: CASSRGLGLSEQFF; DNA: TGTGCCAGCAGCCGCGGACTAGGGTTGTCTGAGCAGTTCTTC
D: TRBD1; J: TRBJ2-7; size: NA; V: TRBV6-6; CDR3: CASTKGDRDYEQYF; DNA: TGTGCCAGCACCAAAGGGGACAGGGACTACGAGCAGTACTTC
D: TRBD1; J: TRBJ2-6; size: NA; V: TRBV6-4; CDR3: CAIRALDRGRSSGANVLTF; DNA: TGTGCCATCAGGGCCTTGGACAGGGGGAGAAGCTCTGGGGCCAACGTCCTGACTTTC
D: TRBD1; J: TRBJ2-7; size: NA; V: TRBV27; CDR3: CASSLRDRVPYEQYF; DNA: TGTGCCAGCAGTTTACGGGACAGAGTCCCCTACGAGCAGTACTTC
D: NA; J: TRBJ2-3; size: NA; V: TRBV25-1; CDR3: CATREIAGDTQYF; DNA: TGTGCTACCCGGGAAATCGCGGGAGATACGCAGTATTTT
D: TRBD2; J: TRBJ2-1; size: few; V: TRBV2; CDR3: CASTLAGGGYNEQFF; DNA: TGTGCCAGCACCTTAGCGGGGGGAGGCTACAATGAGCAGTTCTTC
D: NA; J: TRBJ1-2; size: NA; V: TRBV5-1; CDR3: CASSSGGVYGYTF; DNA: TGCGCCAGCAGCTCCGGGGGGGTATATGGCTACACCTTC
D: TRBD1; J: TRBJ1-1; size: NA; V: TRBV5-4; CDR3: CAGRGAMGTEAFF; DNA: TGTGCCGGCAGGGGGGCGATGGGCACTGAAGCTTTCTTT
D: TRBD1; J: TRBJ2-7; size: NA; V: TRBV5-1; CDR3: CASSLVGQGLAEQYF; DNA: TGCGCCAGCAGCTTGGTGGGACAGGGCTTAGCCGAGCAGTACTTC